This T cell receptor (beta chain) was sequenced in a study of CD8 T cells in ankylosing spondylitis. Whole-study findings and limits: From matched ankylosing spondylitis synovial fluid, disease-linked clones were reportedly recovered at significantly enriched levels. Characteristic of ankylosing spondylitis blood, it appeared, was a TCR beta motif comprising about eight highly homologous variants. Earlier authors reported some of these motif variants in reactive arthritis synovial fluid and blood. CD8+ disease-linked clones were present at relatively low frequencies in blood.

TCRdb re-analysed the 5' RACE reads in MiXCR, keeping a single row per CDR3 protein. This table holds some 840,000 distinct CDR3 sequences, roughly 12% found once. Germline trimming cut 6 bases from V and 0 bases from J; bases unmatched to any gene: 13. This CDR3 contains 18 residues. Germline CDR1 MNHEY, CDR2 SVGEGT. A few counts support this clonotype. Its antigen is not identified. The TCR sequence derives from a male donor with ankylosing spondylitis. The chain carries TRBV6-2 or TRBV6-3 and TRBJ1-5; TRBD1 matches at 8 bases. Sample: blood, either unsorted or a sorted T cell fraction (not recorded which). The CDR3 is CASRYDRGRAYSNQPQHF. CDR3 DNA sequence: TGTGCCAGCAGATACGACAGGGGTCGCGCCTATAGCAATCAGCCCCAGCATTTT.